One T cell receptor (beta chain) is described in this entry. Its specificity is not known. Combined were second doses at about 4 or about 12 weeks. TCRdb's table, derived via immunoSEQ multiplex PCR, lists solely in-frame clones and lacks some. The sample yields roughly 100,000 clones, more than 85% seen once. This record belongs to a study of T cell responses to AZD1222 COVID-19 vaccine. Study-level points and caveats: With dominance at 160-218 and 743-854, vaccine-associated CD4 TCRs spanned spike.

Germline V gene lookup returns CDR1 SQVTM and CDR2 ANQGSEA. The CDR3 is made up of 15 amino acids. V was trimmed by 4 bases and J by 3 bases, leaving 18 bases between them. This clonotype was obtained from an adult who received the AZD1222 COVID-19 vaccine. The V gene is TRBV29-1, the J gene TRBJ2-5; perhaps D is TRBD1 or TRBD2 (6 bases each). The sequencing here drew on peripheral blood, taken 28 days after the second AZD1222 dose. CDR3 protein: CSVARGTSTKETQYF. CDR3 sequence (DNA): TGCAGCGTTGCTCGGGGGACATCGACCAAAGAGACCCAGTACTTC.